These T cell receptor beta chains were read from a single sample in a study of graft-versus-host responses after intestinal transplantation. The antigens for these receptors are not known. Profiled with immunoSEQ multiplex PCR; TCRdb holds only in-frame clones, not every one. Of 40,000 or so clones listed, 90% to 95% are singletons. The starting material was unstimulated CD8+ T cells sorted from spleen or lymph node cells, obtained before transplant. Receptors originate from a human donor who was the organ donor for an intestinal transplant. Both conserved end residues are part of each CDR3. D genes are given only for firm matches. Rows give clone size only sometimes, using once, few, many, or a class for an expanded clone.

J | size | D | V | CDR3 | DNA
TRBJ2-3 | once | TRBD2 | TRBV7-9 | CASSLGVGLAGTEDTQYF | TGTGCCAGCAGCTTAGGTGTGGGACTAGCGGGGACTGAAGATACGCAGTATTTT
TRBJ1-1 | - | - | TRBV9 | CASSVGGAEAFF | TGTGCCAGCAGCGTAGGGGGTGCTGAAGCTTTCTTT
TRBJ1-1 | - | TRBD1 | TRBV13 | CASSHGQGGTEAFF | TGTGCCAGCAGCCATGGACAGGGAGGCACTGAAGCTTTCTTT
TRBJ1-3 | - | - | TRBV7-6 | CASSLGEGISGNTIYF | TGTGCCAGCAGCTTAGGGGAGGGAATCTCTGGAAACACCATATATTTT
TRBJ2-7 | - | - | TRBV28 | CASSLQGFNEQYF | TGTGCCAGCAGTTTGCAGGGGTTCAACGAGCAGTACTTC
TRBJ2-1 | - | TRBD2 | TRBV4-1 | CASSQDGLAGGYSYNEQFF | TGCGCCAGCAGCCAAGACGGACTAGCGGGGGGTTACTCCTACAATGAGCAGTTCTTC
TRBJ2-2 | - | - | TRBV7-9 | CASSHGVRELFF | TGTGCCAGCAGCCACGGGGTACGGGAGCTGTTTTTT
TRBJ2-7 | - | TRBD2 | TRBV19 | CASSTDLEGRDYEQYF | TGTGCCAGTAGTACAGATTTGGAAGGGAGGGACTACGAGCAGTACTTC
TRBJ1-5 | - | - | TRBV6-5 | CASRGTGGRNQPQHF | TGTGCCAGCAGGGGGACGGGGGGGAGGAATCAGCCCCAGCATTTT
TRBJ2-7 | - | - | TRBV5-6 | CASSSGPSYEQYF | TGTGCCAGCAGCTCGGGACCATCCTACGAGCAGTACTTC
TRBJ1-2 | - | TRBD1 | TRBV4-1 | CASSQGRTGYGYTF | TGCGCCAGCAGCCAAGGGCGGACAGGGTATGGCTACACCTTC
TRBJ1-1 | - | - | TRBV4-3 | CASSHSMNTEAFF | TGCGCCAGCAGCCACAGCATGAACACTGAAGCTTTCTTT
TRBJ2-7 | - | - | TRBV6-6 | CASSFGVLGEQYF | TGTGCCAGCAGTTTTGGAGTCTTGGGGGAGCAGTACTTC
TRBJ2-1 | - | TRBD1 | TRBV23-1 | CASSQEVQGADNEQFF | TGCGCCAGCAGTCAAGAGGTCCAGGGGGCAGACAATGAGCAGTTCTTC
TRBJ2-5 | once | - | TRBV28 | CASSLYGGLGETQYF | TGTGCCAGCAGTTTATATGGGGGGCTGGGAGAGACCCAGTACTTC
TRBJ2-7 | - | - | TRBV7-9 | CASSGSYEQYF | TGTGCCAGCAGCGGGAGCTACGAGCAGTACTTC
TRBJ2-1 | - | - | TRBV7-9 | CASSLGFGGNEQFF | TGTGCCAGCAGCTTAGGGTTTGGGGGTAATGAGCAGTTCTTC
TRBJ1-2 | - | - | TRBV5-8 | CASSSRDPHSGYTF | TGTGCCAGCAGCTCCCGGGACCCTCATTCGGGCTACACCTTC
TRBJ2-7 | - | TRBD1 | TRBV6-5 | CASRSPGQGYEQYF | TGTGCCAGCAGGTCCCCGGGACAGGGCTACGAGCAGTACTTC
TRBJ2-2 | once | - | TRBV2 | CASSGSSFINTGELFF | TGTGCCAGCAGTGGAAGTAGCTTTATCAACACCGGGGAGCTGTTTTTT
TRBJ2-2 | - | TRBD1 | TRBV5-6 | CASSFPGQGTGELFF | TGTGCCAGCAGCTTCCCGGGACAGGGGACCGGGGAGCTGTTTTTT
TRBJ2-7 | - | TRBD2 | TRBV10-1 | CANTTLAGVPYEQYF | TGCGCCAACACGACACTAGCGGGGGTACCCTACGAGCAGTACTTC
TRBJ1-2 | - | TRBD1 | TRBV5-4 | CASSYRDRGPYGYTF | TGTGCCAGCAGTTACCGGGACAGGGGACCCTATGGCTACACCTTC
TRBJ2-1 | - | TRBD2 | TRBV11-3 | CASSLSGGYNEQFF | TGTGCCAGCAGCTTAAGCGGGGGGTACAATGAGCAGTTCTTC
TRBJ2-5 | - | TRBD1 | TRBV7-9 | CASSSTGTEEETQYF | TGTGCCAGCAGCTCAACCGGGACAGAGGAAGAGACCCAGTACTTC
TRBJ1-4 | - | - | TRBV4-3 | CASSRTSPGYELNEKLFF | TGCGCCAGCAGCCGAACAAGCCCCGGGTATGAACTTAATGAAAAACTGTTTTTT
TRBJ1-5 | - | - | TRBV15 | CATSRDRGSNQPQHF | TGTGCCACCAGCAGAGATCGGGGTAGCAATCAGCCCCAGCATTTT
TRBJ1-5 | - | - | TRBV9 | CASSTRVGRVGPQHF | TGTGCCAGCAGCACACGAGTCGGACGAGTTGGTCCCCAGCATTTT
TRBJ2-5 | - | - | TRBV7-7 | CASSRGTGTPLVGETQYF | TGTGCCAGCAGCAGAGGGACCGGGACACCCCTGGTCGGGGAGACCCAGTACTTC
TRBJ2-7 | - | - | TRBV4-3 | CASSQDLPGPGEQYF | TGCGCCAGCAGCCAAGATCTTCCGGGTCCGGGGGAGCAGTACTTC
TRBJ2-3 | - | TRBD2 | TRBV2 | CASSDPSGGASDTQYF | TGTGCCAGCAGTGACCCTAGCGGGGGGGCATCAGATACGCAGTATTTT
TRBJ1-1 | - | - | TRBV5-1 | CASKSHPISTEAFF | TGCGCCAGCAAGTCTCACCCCATTAGCACTGAAGCTTTCTTT
TRBJ1-2 | - | - | TRBV4-3 | CASSPYSEPLEDYTF | TGCGCCAGCAGCCCTTACAGCGAACCCCTGGAAGACTACACCTTC